This entry lists 3 T cell receptor beta chains sequenced from one sample in a study of tumor and adjacent non-tumor tissue in lung cancer. Three rounds of nested PCR, following a modified ARM-PCR protocol, produced the TCRbeta library. One entry per CDR3 protein, called by TCRdb with MiXCR from the multiplex PCR reads. The table has around 80,000 distinct CDR3 sequences, around 80% seen once; the top ten hold about 47%. RNA was extracted from bulk tissue without any cell sorting. Distant lung tissue was collected more than 3 cm away from the tumor edge. The sequenced sample was distant non-tumor lung tissue. These TCRs come from a man between 60 and 70 years old with non-small cell lung cancer.

CDR3 residues: CSAVLTGVGEQFF. The CDR3 DNA reads as TGCAGTGCTGTCCTGACAGGGGTGGGTGAGCAGTTCTTC. The J gene is TRBJ2-1, the V gene TRBV20-1; 8 bases are shared with TRBD1. J gave up 9 bases and V 5 bases, and 9 bases lay outside the gene matches. From germline, CDR1 is DFQATT and CDR2 SNEGSKA (reference sequence). The CDR3 runs 13 residues.

Comment on this clonotype: A junction end diverges from the germline sequence, so it may reflect a read error. The chain links TRBV11-3 to TRBJ2-3; D may match TRBD1 or TRBD2 (5 bases each). The CDR3 is 16 amino acids. CDR1 SGHNT and CDR2 YENEEA come from the germline V gene. This CDR3 is CASSLLAWGYTDTQYF. CDR3 bases: TGTGCTAGTAGCTTACTCGCGTGGGGGTACACAGATACGCAGTACTTT. Supplemented by reference TRBV11-3 and TRBJ2-3, the full variable domain reads EAGVVQSPRYKIIEKKQPVAFWCNPISGHNTLYWYLQNLGQGPELLIRYENEEAVDDSQLPKDRFSAERLKGVDSTLKIQPAELGDSAVYLCASSLLAWGYTDTQYFGPGTRLTVL.

V gene TRBV6-2 or TRBV6-3 combines with J gene TRBJ2-1, with a weak D call TRBD1 (6 bases). This CDR3 contains 14 residues. Germline V gene sequence: CDR1 MNHEY, CDR2 SVGEGT. The V end lost 11 bases, the J end lost 6 bases, and 20 bases lay between the germline ends. The CDR3 DNA reads TGTGCCGGCACAGACCGGACAGCCTGCAATGAGCAGTTCTTC. It specifies CAGTDRTACNEQFF.